This T cell receptor beta chain was identified during a study of blood T cell repertoires in COVID-19. Study-wide background: Material from acute and convalescent COVID-19 was sourced from the United States, Italy and Spain.

The CDR3 is 15 amino acids. Germline V gene lookup returns CDR1 SGDLS and CDR2 YYNGEE. V dropped 3 bases and J dropped 2 bases, with 15 bases sitting between them. This table comes from immunoSEQ multiplex PCR, and its TCRdb copy is limited to in-frame clones, with some not included. The sample shows over 55,000 clones, under 95% of them seen only once. The sample consisted of peripheral blood. This chain links TRBV9 with TRBJ2-7, with D tentatively TRBD1 (5 bases). This TCR was recovered from a human donor in a cohort sampled during active COVID-19. CDR3 DNA: TGTGCCAGCAGCGGCGGCGTAGGGGCTACCTACGAGCAGTACTTC. Its protein is CASSGGVGATYEQYF.